Listed below are T cell receptor beta chains from one sample, sequenced in a study of T cell clones after liver transplantation. TCRdb's copy holds only in-frame clones and misses some; the assay was immunoSEQ multiplex PCR. The sample includes over 50,000 clones, 70% to 85% of them seen just once. The sequences come from CD4+ T cells from blood, collected before liver transplant. Receptor source: a human donor who received a liver transplant. Both conserved end residues are part of each CDR3. The D gene is left open where the match is weak. Clone size is given for some rows only: seen once, a few or many times, or a class if the clone is expanded.

clone_size: .
d_call: .
j_call: TRBJ2-1
v_call: TRBV9
cdr3_aa: CASSLDPQGHEQFF
cdr3_nt: TGTGCCAGCAGCCTAGACCCGCAGGGCCATGAGCAGTTCTTC

clone_size: .
d_call: .
j_call: TRBJ2-5
v_call: TRBV2
cdr3_aa: CARAGSESGKKTQYF
cdr3_nt: TGTGCCAGAGCCGGTAGTGAGTCGGGCAAAAAGACCCAGTACTTC

clone_size: .
d_call: .
j_call: TRBJ2-7
v_call: TRBV5-4
cdr3_aa: CASSPRTATYEQYF
cdr3_nt: TGTGCCAGCAGCCCCCGGACAGCTACCTACGAGCAGTACTTC

clone_size: .
d_call: .
j_call: TRBJ1-1
v_call: TRBV18
cdr3_aa: CASSPERQATWGFF
cdr3_nt: TGTGCCAGCTCCCCTGAAAGACAGGCCACCTGGGGTTTCTTT

clone_size: .
d_call: TRBD1
j_call: TRBJ2-5
v_call: TRBV7-9
cdr3_aa: CASSFAGTGGLETQYF
cdr3_nt: TGTGCCAGCAGCTTTGCAGGGACAGGGGGTTTAGAGACCCAGTACTTC

clone_size: few
d_call: .
j_call: TRBJ1-1
v_call: TRBV7-6
cdr3_aa: CASSLWSGEAFF
cdr3_nt: TGTGCCAGCAGCTTATGGTCAGGTGAAGCTTTCTTT

clone_size: .
d_call: .
j_call: TRBJ2-5
v_call: TRBV6-4
cdr3_aa: CASSEFIGETQYF
cdr3_nt: TGTGCCAGCAGTGAATTTATCGGGGAGACCCAGTACTTC

clone_size: few
d_call: .
j_call: TRBJ2-6
v_call: TRBV6-1
cdr3_aa: CASRRPSGANVLTF
cdr3_nt: TGTGCCAGCAGACGGCCCTCTGGGGCCAACGTCCTGACTTTC

clone_size: .
d_call: .
j_call: TRBJ2-7
v_call: TRBV11-3
cdr3_aa: CASSFGGGTAPYEQYF
cdr3_nt: TGTGCCAGCAGCTTTGGCGGGGGCACCGCTCCTTACGAGCAGTACTTC

clone_size: once
d_call: TRBD1
j_call: TRBJ1-5
v_call: TRBV2
cdr3_aa: CASKTGGNGNQPQHF
cdr3_nt: TGTGCCAGCAAGACAGGGGGCAATGGCAATCAGCCCCAGCATTTT

clone_size: .
d_call: TRBD1
j_call: TRBJ1-2
v_call: TRBV6-6
cdr3_aa: CASSLHGDRVNDGYTF
cdr3_nt: TGTGCCAGCAGTCTTCACGGGGACAGGGTAAATGATGGCTACACCTTC

clone_size: .
d_call: .
j_call: TRBJ1-2
v_call: TRBV7-2
cdr3_aa: CASSFQTGTYGYTF
cdr3_nt: TGTGCCAGCAGCTTCCAAACAGGGACCTATGGCTACACCTTC

clone_size: .
d_call: TRBD1
j_call: TRBJ2-5
v_call: TRBV28
cdr3_aa: CAGTDRGEETQYF
cdr3_nt: TGTGCGGGGACGGACAGGGGAGAGGAGACCCAGTACTTC

clone_size: .
d_call: TRBD2
j_call: TRBJ2-3
v_call: TRBV19
cdr3_aa: CASSSGGGPDTQYF
cdr3_nt: TGTGCCAGTAGTAGCGGGGGGGGGCCAGATACGCAGTATTTT

clone_size: .
d_call: .
j_call: TRBJ2-5
v_call: TRBV7-9
cdr3_aa: CASSLHSETQYF
cdr3_nt: TGTGCCAGCAGCTTACATTCAGAGACCCAGTACTTC

clone_size: .
d_call: .
j_call: TRBJ2-5
v_call: TRBV7-3
cdr3_aa: CASSQQGRNQETQYF
cdr3_nt: TGTGCCAGCAGCCAACAGGGACGGAACCAAGAGACCCAGTACTTC

clone_size: .
d_call: .
j_call: TRBJ2-3
v_call: TRBV7-9
cdr3_aa: CASSLGSSETDTQYF
cdr3_nt: TGTGCCAGCAGCTTAGGGTCTAGTGAGACAGATACGCAGTATTTT

clone_size: .
d_call: TRBD1
j_call: TRBJ2-3
v_call: TRBV5-1
cdr3_aa: CASSERTGPTDTQYF
cdr3_nt: TGCGCCAGCAGCGAACGGACAGGGCCCACAGATACGCAGTATTTT

clone_size: .
d_call: TRBD1
j_call: TRBJ2-6
v_call: TRBV27
cdr3_aa: CASSPGTVSSGANVLTF
cdr3_nt: TGTGCCAGCAGTCCCGGGACAGTTAGTTCTGGGGCCAACGTCCTGACTTTC

clone_size: .
d_call: TRBD2
j_call: TRBJ2-3
v_call: TRBV9
cdr3_aa: CASSKGLAGQSTDTQYF
cdr3_nt: TGTGCCAGCAGCAAAGGACTAGCGGGGCAGAGCACAGATACGCAGTATTTT

clone_size: .
d_call: TRBD2
j_call: TRBJ2-5
v_call: TRBV4-1
cdr3_aa: CASSQPAGGRQETQYF
cdr3_nt: TGCGCCAGCAGCCAACCAGCGGGGGGGCGACAAGAGACCCAGTACTTC

clone_size: few
d_call: .
j_call: TRBJ1-4
v_call: TRBV19
cdr3_aa: CATKPGPSHEKLFF
cdr3_nt: TGTGCCACCAAACCGGGCCCGAGCCATGAAAAACTGTTTTTT

clone_size: .
d_call: TRBD1
j_call: TRBJ1-2
v_call: TRBV7-2
cdr3_aa: CASSSGQGNYGYTF
cdr3_nt: TGTGCCAGCAGCTCGGGACAGGGTAACTATGGCTACACCTTC

clone_size: .
d_call: TRBD1
j_call: TRBJ1-1
v_call: TRBV7-2
cdr3_aa: CASSLDRGRLPEAFF
cdr3_nt: TGTGCCAGCAGCTTAGACAGGGGAAGACTGCCTGAAGCTTTCTTT

clone_size: .
d_call: .
j_call: TRBJ2-7
v_call: TRBV5-1
cdr3_aa: CASSPTTHYEQYF
cdr3_nt: TGCGCCAGCAGCCCTACGACCCACTACGAGCAGTACTTC

clone_size: .
d_call: .
j_call: TRBJ2-3
v_call: TRBV7-3
cdr3_aa: CASSLEGPTDTQYF
cdr3_nt: TGTGCCAGCAGCTTGGAGGGGCCCACAGATACGCAGTATTTT

clone_size: .
d_call: .
j_call: TRBJ1-5
v_call: TRBV5-6
cdr3_aa: CASSLGVGNQPQHF
cdr3_nt: TGTGCCAGCAGCTTGGGGGTTGGCAATCAGCCCCAGCATTTT

clone_size: .
d_call: TRBD2
j_call: TRBJ2-1
v_call: TRBV7-9
cdr3_aa: CASSSQGLAGSYNEQFF
cdr3_nt: TGTGCCAGCAGCTCTCAAGGACTAGCGGGTTCCTACAATGAGCAGTTCTTC

clone_size: .
d_call: TRBD2
j_call: TRBJ2-3
v_call: TRBV5-1
cdr3_aa: CASSPNLSGGGSTDTQYF
cdr3_nt: TGCGCCAGCAGCCCAAACCTTAGCGGGGGCGGTAGCACAGATACGCAGTATTTT